Listed here is a single TCR beta chain. The ends lost 4 bases at V and 3 bases at J; junction bases unmatched: 11. Germline CDR1 is SGHNT and CDR2 is YYREEE (reference sequence). The CDR3 extends over 17 amino acids. The data are from a study of blood T cell repertoires in COVID-19. Original methodology: How many nucleated cells were present was estimated from reference gene primer amplification. Profiling relied on immunoSEQ multiplex PCR, and the TCRdb table lists in-frame clones only, not all of them. V and J calls and clone size are as listed in that table; D and trimming were resolved from the DNA. This repertoire shows about 300,000 clones, around nine tenths found once; its top ten account for around 4.4%.

The clonotype comes from a man in his forties with acute or convalescent COVID-19. Sequenced input: peripheral blood. The chain employs TRBV5-4 and TRBJ2-1; 9 bases match TRBD2. This CDR3 is CASSPGRLAGLYNEQFF. CDR3 bases: TGTGCCAGCAGCCCCGGGCGCCTAGCGGGACTCTACAATGAGCAGTTCTTC.